These 25 T cell receptor beta chains came from one sample sequenced in a study of T cell changes during pregnancy in multiple sclerosis. TCRdb keeps only in-frame clones here, not all; method: immunoSEQ multiplex PCR. This table holds 37,000 or so clones, around 94% found once. The sample in question was peripheral blood, obtained in the third trimester of pregnancy. These receptors were obtained from a female donor with multiple sclerosis, enrolled in a pregnancy study.

This chain joins TRBV11-1 and TRBJ2-7; 11 bases map to TRBD2. Germline V gene sequence: CDR1 SGHAT, CDR2 FQDESV (reference sequence). The CDR3 length is 17 residues. V dropped 0 bases and J dropped 3; count of bases not matched to a gene: 7. CDR3 in DNA: TGTGCCAGCAGCTTAGCAGATACCGGGACTAGCGGCTACGAGCAGTACTTC. It encodes CASSLADTGTSGYEQYF.

This chain connects TRBV2 to TRBJ2-2; 8 bases map to TRBD1. The CDR3 length is 13 residues. V trimming: 7 bases; J trimming: 6 bases; junction bases outside the gene matches: 4. Germline-derived CDR1 and CDR2 are SNHLY and FYNNEI. The CDR3 bases are TGTGCCAGCAACAGGGGGTTATCCGGGGAGCTGTTTTTT. This sequence encodes CASNRGLSGELFF.

The V and J genes are TRBV13 and TRBJ2-7; D possibly corresponds to TRBD1 (5 bases). CDR1 and CDR2 (germline): PRHDT, FYEKMQ (reference sequence). The CDR3 has 16 residues. The germline V and J ends were trimmed by 0 bases and 1 base, with 13 bases remaining between them. The CDR3 is CASSLGGSGLSYEQYF. The CDR3 coding sequence is TGTGCCAGCAGCTTAGGTGGGTCAGGGCTGTCCTACGAGCAGTACTTC. The whole variable domain, filled in from reference TRBV13 and TRBJ2-7, reads AAGVIQSPRHLIKEKRETATLKCYPIPRHDTVYWYQQGPGQDPQFLISFYEKMQSDKGSIPDRFSAQQFSDYHSELNMSSLELGDSALYFCASSLGGSGLSYEQYFGPGTRLTVT.

This clone was seen just once. This chain links TRBV19 with TRBJ2-3; TRBD2 agrees at 7 bases. The V gene end was trimmed by 4 bases and the J gene end by 6 bases; junction bases not matched to a gene: 16. The CDR3 extends over 17 amino acids. Per the germline V gene, CDR1 is LNHDA and CDR2 is SQIVND (reference sequence). The CDR3: CASSTGPGGGSVDTQYF. CDR3 sequence (DNA): TGTGCCAGTAGTACGGGCCCCGGCGGCGGGAGTGTGGATACGCAGTATTTT.

The genes are TRBV5-6 and TRBJ2-5, with D perhaps TRBD1 (7 bases). Between the trimmed V and J ends, which lost 3 bases and 0 bases, there was a span of 9 bases. Germline loops: CDR1 SGHDT, CDR2 YYEEEE. The CDR3 length is 14 residues. Written as DNA, the CDR3 is TGTGCCAGCAGCTCAGGGGGGCACCAAGAGACCCAGTACTTC. It translates to CASSSGGHQETQYF.

The chain couples TRBV7-8 to TRBJ2-5; 7 bases agree with TRBD2. V lost 2 bases and J lost 5; bases outside the gene matches: 11. This CDR3 has 16 amino acids. Germline CDR1 SGHVS, CDR2 FQNEAQ. CDR3 residues: CASSLPRLADKETQYF. The CDR3 nucleotides are TGTGCCAGCAGCTTACCAAGACTAGCCGACAAGGAGACCCAGTACTTC.

This sequence joins TRBV5-4 and TRBJ2-2, with TRBD2 identical over 9 bases. The CDR3 totals 17 residues. Germline loops: CDR1 SGHNT, CDR2 YYREEE (reference sequence). After removal of 3 bases from V and 6 bases from J, the junction contained 12 bases not matched to a gene. CDR3 sequence reads: CASSSHRASGAAGELFF. CDR3 nucleotide sequence: TGTGCCAGCAGCTCTCATAGGGCTAGCGGGGCCGCCGGGGAGCTGTTTTTT.

This clone is a singleton in its sample. This chain connects TRBV27 to TRBJ2-1; D may be TRBD2 (6 bases). This CDR3 is 16 amino acids long. Trimming stripped 6 bases from V and 6 bases from J, with 21 bases between. Germline V gene data show CDR1 as MNHEY and CDR2 as SMNVEV (reference sequence). The CDR3 nucleotides read TGTGCCAGCAGATCCACGGACTACGCTGCGTTCAATGAGCAGTTCTTC. This codes for CASRSTDYAAFNEQFF.

Remarks on this clone: Within the sample, other DNA sequences also encode this same CDR3. The DNA of the CDR3 is TGTGCCAGCAGCTCCTGGGAGGGCCGTTCACCCCTCCACTTT. Amino acids: CASSSWEGRSPLHF. The rearrangement joins TRBV5-6 to TRBJ1-6, with D uncertain. V was cut by 3 bases and J by 9 bases, with 13 bases left in between. Germline V gene lookup returns CDR1 SGHDT and CDR2 YYEEEE. The CDR3 totals 14 residues.

The V and J genes are TRBV7-3 and TRBJ1-1; TRBD1 matches at 7 bases. The germline V gene has CDR1 SGHTA and CDR2 FQGTGA. CDR3 length equals 16 residues. The V segment lost 0 bases and the J segment 1 base; nucleotides outside the gene matches: 5. DNA of the CDR3: TGTGCCAGCAGCTTAACAACAGGGGCGGGGAACACTGAAGCTTTCTTT. Protein product: CASSLTTGAGNTEAFF.

The chain combines TRBV27 with TRBJ1-1; possible D gene TRBD1, 5 bases. V gave up 3 bases and J gave up 6 bases, with 8 bases separating them. CDR1 is MNHEY and CDR2 is SMNVEV in the germline V gene (reference sequence). The CDR3 runs to 12 residues. The CDR3 DNA is TGTGCCAGCAGTTTCTTAGGGGCTGAAGCTTTCTTT. Translated, it gives CASSFLGAEAFF.

This clone came up once. This chain links TRBV5-5 with TRBJ1-4; perhaps TRBD1 as D (5 bases). Trimming removed 0 bases from V and 6 bases from J, with 9 bases in between. Germline CDR1 reads SGHKS; CDR2 reads YYEKEE (reference sequence). This CDR3 contains 14 residues. CDR3 region: CASSLVGADEKLFF. The CDR3 nucleotides read TGTGCCAGCAGCTTGGTAGGGGCTGATGAAAAACTGTTTTTT.

J is TRBJ2-2 and V is TRBV18; 10 nucleotides align to TRBD1. Germline trimming cut 2 bases from V and 0 bases from J; bases unmatched to any gene: 18. CDR1 and CDR2 from the germline V gene are KGHSH and LQKENI. The CDR3 has 22 amino acids. The CDR3 sequence is CASSPRYNGQGVKYSNTGELFF. DNA of the CDR3: TGTGCCAGCTCACCAAGGTACAACGGACAGGGGGTAAAATACTCGAACACCGGGGAGCTGTTTTTT.

This clone was found a few times. The rearrangement uses TRBV7-9 and TRBJ2-7; 7 positions agree with TRBD2. V was pared by 3 bases and J by 5 bases, with 1 base of the junction left unmatched. CDR1 and CDR2 from the germline V gene are SEHNR and FQNEAQ (reference sequence). CDR3 length: 12 amino acids. CDR3 protein: CASSLAGDEQYF. For the CDR3, the DNA is TGTGCCAGCAGCTTGGCGGGAGACGAGCAGTACTTC.

The chain employs TRBV7-2 and TRBJ2-3; D gene ambiguous. This CDR3 is built from 11 residues. Looked up from germline, CDR1 is SGHTA and CDR2 is FQGNSA. The V and J ends lost 6 bases and 5 bases respectively, with 6 bases between them. The chain's CDR3 is CASRPGDTQYF. The CDR3 DNA reads TGTGCCAGCAGGCCCGGAGATACGCAGTATTTT.

This sequence joins TRBV5-5 and TRBJ2-7; TRBD2 might be the D (7 bases). CDR1 SGHKS and CDR2 YYEKEE come from the germline V gene (reference sequence). Trimming removed 6 bases from V and 4 bases from J, with 11 bases in between. The CDR3 has 12 residues. This chain's CDR3 is CASNRGAYEQYF. The CDR3 coding sequence is TGTGCCAGCAATCGGGGGGCTTACGAGCAGTACTTC.

The chain combines TRBV5-1 with TRBJ2-4; TRBD1 matches 7 bases. The V gene's germline CDR1 is SGHRS and CDR2 YFSETQ. The CDR3 runs to 16 residues. J gave up 0 bases and V 3 bases, and 6 bases lay outside the gene matches. CDR3: CASSSQGPQAKNIQYF. The CDR3 nucleotides read TGCGCCAGCAGCTCACAGGGGCCTCAAGCCAAAAACATTCAGTACTTC.

This chain connects TRBV7-3 to TRBJ2-1, with D possibly being TRBD2 (6 bases). Germline V gene lookup returns CDR1 SGHTA and CDR2 FQGTGA. There are 15 residues in the CDR3. V shed 5 bases and J shed 7 bases, with 18 bases lying between them. CDR3 in amino acids: CASSPSGGFKNEQFF. The CDR3 DNA follows: TGTGCCAGCAGCCCGTCCGGGGGATTTAAAAATGAGCAGTTCTTC.

In its sample, this clone was seen once. The chain joins TRBV18 to TRBJ2-7; weak D call: TRBD1 (5 bases). CDR1 is KGHSH and CDR2 is LQKENI in the germline V gene. The CDR3 totals 14 residues. V dropped 2 bases and J dropped 0 bases, with 8 bases sitting between them. CDR3 nucleotides: TGTGCCAGCTCACCAGAGGACAACTCCTACGAGCAGTACTTC. Its translation: CASSPEDNSYEQYF.

V gene TRBV30 combines with J gene TRBJ2-3; possible D gene TRBD2, 5 bases. This CDR3 is built from 12 residues. Germline CDR1 reads GTSNPN; CDR2 reads SVGIG (reference sequence). Trimming pared 4 bases from V and 10 bases from J, leaving 15 bases between. The CDR3 here is CAWTPGSIPQYF. The CDR3 DNA sequence: TGTGCCTGGACCCCGGGGAGTATCCCGCAGTATTTT.

This chain uses TRBV6-1 with TRBJ1-3, with D tentatively TRBD1 (6 bases). V was shortened by 6 bases and J by 0 bases, with 18 bases between the two germline ends. In germline, CDR1 is MNHNS, CDR2 SASEGT. This CDR3 contains 17 residues. The CDR3 region is CASRESGGRPSGNTIYF. The CDR3 nucleotides read TGTGCCAGCAGGGAAAGTGGGGGCCGACCCTCTGGAAACACCATATATTTT.

This chain joins TRBV15 and TRBJ2-7; 7 bases fit TRBD2. This CDR3 is built from 15 residues. Germline V gene lookup returns CDR1 LNHNV and CDR2 YYDKDF (reference sequence). V gave up 1 base and J gave up 5 bases; unmatched junction bases: 8. CDR3 DNA: TGTGCCACCAGCAGAGGTGGACTAGAAAAGGACGAGCAGTACTTC. Encoded protein: CATSRGGLEKDEQYF.

The gene calls are TRBV19 and TRBJ1-3; D possibly corresponds to TRBD1 (6 bases). Germline assignment: CDR1 LNHDA and CDR2 SQIVND (reference sequence). The V and J ends lost 6 bases and 3 bases respectively, with 12 bases between them. CDR3 length equals 14 residues. The CDR3 protein is CASRSQGFGNTIYF. The CDR3 coding sequence is TGTGCCAGTAGATCTCAGGGGTTTGGAAACACCATATATTTT.

This chain links TRBV7-9 with TRBJ1-4; D unresolved. V lost 2 bases and J lost 7, with 14 bases in between. The germline gives CDR1 SEHNR, CDR2 FQNEAQ (reference sequence). The CDR3 length is 15 residues. The chain's CDR3 is CASSLPDGLGEKLFF. CDR3 coding DNA: TGTGCCAGCAGCTTACCGGACGGACTAGGTGAAAAACTGTTTTTT. Using reference TRBV7-9 and TRBJ1-4 for the parts outside the CDR3, the full variable domain is DTGVSQNPRHKITKRGQNVTFRCDPISEHNRLYWYRQTLGQGPEFLTYFQNEAQLEKSRLLSDRFSAERPKGSFSTLEIQRTEQGDSAMYLCASSLPDGLGEKLFFGSGTQLSVL.

V usage is TRBV10-3 and J usage is TRBJ2-7; D not certain. Germline CDR1 is ENHRY and CDR2 is SYGVKD. The CDR3 loop spans 17 amino acids. V was clipped by 0 bases and J by 5 bases, with 20 bases between them. For the CDR3, the DNA is TGTGCCATCAGTGAGTCTGGCCTGCCATCACCGGCGGACGAGCAGTACTTC. Amino acids: CAISESGLPSPADEQYF.